The source of this T cell receptor beta chain is a study of blood T cell repertoires in COVID-19. Study summary: The origin of the acute and convalescent COVID-19 samples was the United States, Italy and Spain. Sources were T cells, B-cell-depleted T cells, or PBMCs; the material itself was cDNA or gDNA.

Sequenced by immunoSEQ multiplex PCR; TCRdb stores in-frame clones only, minus some. The sample yields tens of thousands of clones, 65% to 90% seen once. This CDR3 is 13 amino acids long. Between the trimmed V and J ends, which lost 7 bases and 2 bases, there was a span of 11 bases. The J gene is TRBJ1-1, the V gene TRBV12-3 or TRBV12-4, with unresolved D. The sample comprised peripheral blood. This TCR was sampled from a woman aged 60-75 years with acute or convalescent COVID-19. The CDR3 region is CASTLRTNTEAFF. Here the CDR3 DNA reads TGTGCCAGCACCCTCAGAACAAACACTGAAGCTTTCTTT.